A selection of T cell receptor beta chains follows, all from one sample in a study of blood T cell repertoires in COVID-19. TCRdb's copy holds only in-frame clones and misses some; the assay was immunoSEQ multiplex PCR. In the table there are more than 200,000 clones, 88% of which are singletons. Sequencing was performed on peripheral blood. Every receptor here comes from a man aged 80 or over with acute or convalescent COVID-19. CDR3s include the opening cysteine and the closing phenylalanine or tryptophan. A D gene is named only where the DNA matches it firmly. Size values are once, few and many counts, or a class for expanded clones, and some rows have none.

>-|-|TRBJ2-7|TRBV9
TGTGCCAGCAGCGTAGAGGGGGGGCCCCTCTACGAGCAGTACTTC
CASSVEGGPLYEQYF
>-|-|TRBJ2-7|TRBV7-2
TGTGCCAGCAGCCCGCGACAGTACTCCTACGAGCAGTACTTC
CASSPRQYSYEQYF
>-|TRBD1|TRBJ2-7|TRBV5-5
TGTGCCAGCAGCCCGATGGACAGGGGGCGAGAAGAGCAGTACTTC
CASSPMDRGREEQYF
>-|-|TRBJ2-6|TRBV29-1
TGCAGCGCCCAGGGCTCTGGGGCCAACGTCCTGACTTTC
CSAQGSGANVLTF
>few|TRBD1|TRBJ2-7|TRBV6-5
TGTGCCAGCAGTTACGAGGGGGCGCGGTACTTC
CASSYEGARYF
>once|-|TRBJ2-7|TRBV5-1
TGCGCCAGCAGTTCAGGGGCGGGCGAGCAGTACTTC
CASSSGAGEQYF
>once|TRBD1|TRBJ2-1|TRBV2
TGTGCCAGCAGAACAGGGGGCGGAACCAATGAGCAGTTCTTC
CASRTGGGTNEQFF
>-|-|TRBJ1-5|TRBV2
TGTGCCAGCAGTGTCGGACAGCCTATGTACAATCAGCCCCAGCATTTT
CASSVGQPMYNQPQHF
>-|TRBD1|TRBJ2-3|TRBV28
TGTGCCAGCAGTTTATTTGGACAGGGCTTCACAGATACGCAGTATTTT
CASSLFGQGFTDTQYF
>-|-|TRBJ1-4|TRBV7-8
TGTGCCAGCAGCTTCGACCGACAGGCTCAAAAACTGTTTTTT
CASSFDRQAQKLFF